Presented here are 10 T cell receptor beta chains from one specimen sequenced in a study of CD8+ T cells in alopecia areata. cDNA prepared by RNA extraction and subsequent reverse transcription served as the template for sequencing. Sequencing was performed with immunoSEQ multiplex PCR; in TCRdb, only in-frame clones are kept and a portion is missing. The sample gives hundreds of thousands of clones, around 67% of which show up once; around 1.2% is in the top ten. The starting material was CD4+ T cells sorted from blood, obtained at week 0. The receptors originated from a human donor with alopecia areata.

The CDR3 here is CASSLGPTGKGTDTQYF. The CDR3, as DNA: TGTGCCAGCAGCTTGGGGCCCACAGGGAAGGGCACAGATACGCAGTATTTT. The V gene is TRBV5-6, the J gene TRBJ2-3; the D gene is possibly TRBD1 (6 bases). V was cut by 0 bases and J by 1 base, with 15 bases left in between. This CDR3 has 17 residues. CDR1 is SGHDT and CDR2 is YYEEEE in the germline V gene.

The V and J genes are TRBV27 and TRBJ1-6, with TRBD1 as a possible D gene (6 bases). CDR3 length equals 15 residues. V was shortened by 0 bases and J by 8 bases, with 11 bases between the two germline ends. CDR1 is MNHEY and CDR2 is SMNVEV in the germline V gene (reference sequence). The CDR3 region has the DNA TGTGCCAGCAGTTTATCGAACAGGGTTTATTCACCCCTCCACTTT. It codes for CASSLSNRVYSPLHF.

The rearrangement uses TRBV6-1 and TRBJ1-5, with D unclear. The CDR3 length is 14 residues. Germline V lookup: CDR1 MNHNS, CDR2 SASEGT. V was pared by 6 bases and J by 6 bases, with 15 bases between. For the CDR3, the DNA is TGTGCCAGCAGAGTCATGGGAGGCCGTCAGCCCCAGCATTTT. It is translated as CASRVMGGRQPQHF.

V gene TRBV5-1 combines with J gene TRBJ1-6, with unresolved D. Germline V gene lookup returns CDR1 SGHRS and CDR2 YFSETQ. The CDR3 is 13 amino acids. The V and J ends lost 4 bases and 11 bases respectively, with 13 bases between them. The CDR3 spells CASSAGRGAPLHF. The DNA for the CDR3 is TGCGCCAGCAGCGCCGGGCGGGGAGCACCCCTCCACTTT.

This sequence joins TRBV6-6 and TRBJ1-4; 11 bases agree with TRBD1. The V and J ends lost 4 bases and 10 bases, in that order; junction bases with no gene match: 8. The CDR3 consists of 15 residues. The germline V gene encodes CDR1 MNHNY and CDR2 SVGAGI (reference sequence). CDR3: CASSLGTGGRSKLFF. The CDR3 region has the DNA TGTGCCAGCAGTTTGGGGACAGGGGGAAGGTCAAAACTGTTTTTT.

For this clone: Additional DNA sequences in this sample encode the identical CDR3. The V gene is TRBV5-4, the J gene TRBJ2-5; possibly TRBD1 or TRBD2 for D (5 bases each). The germline V and J ends were trimmed by 2 bases and 2 bases, with 10 bases remaining between them. CDR3 size: 14 residues. CDR1 and CDR2 (germline): SGHNT, YYREEE (reference sequence). CDR3: CASSLAGAQETQYF. The CDR3, as DNA: TGTGCCAGCAGCTTAGCCGGGGCGCAAGAGACCCAGTACTTC.

The chain recombines TRBV5-6 with TRBJ2-7; D is perhaps TRBD1 (6 bases). Germline lookup yields CDR1 SGHDT and CDR2 YYEEEE. V lost 5 bases and J 0 bases, leaving 12 bases between the germline ends. This CDR3 spans 14 amino acids. The CDR3, as DNA: TGTGCCAGCAGTCGAATCAGGGGCTCCTACGAGCAGTACTTC. Protein product: CASSRIRGSYEQYF. Based on the CDR3 plus reference TRBV5-6 and TRBJ2-7, the full variable domain is DAGVTQSPTHLIKTRGQQVTLRCSPKSGHDTVSWYQQALGQGPQFIFQYYEEEERQRGNFPDRFSGHQFPNYSSELNVNALLLGDSALYLCASSRIRGSYEQYFGPGTRLTVT.

The gene calls are TRBV5-1 and TRBJ1-2; TRBD1 might be the D (5 bases). This CDR3 contains 13 residues. Trimming stripped 4 bases from V and 2 bases from J, with 9 bases between. The germline V gene encodes CDR1 SGHRS and CDR2 YFSETQ. CDR3 in DNA: TGCGCCAGCAGCGGGGACGGCAACTATGGCTACACCTTC. Its translation: CASSGDGNYGYTF. The whole variable domain, filled in from reference TRBV5-1 and TRBJ1-2, reads KAGVTQTPRYLIKTRGQQVTLSCSPISGHRSVSWYQQTPGQGLQFLFEYFSETQRNKGNFPGRFSGRQFSNSRSEMNVSTLELGDSALYLCASSGDGNYGYTFGSGTRLTVV.

The chain recombines TRBV11-3 with TRBJ1-1; D remains unclear. This CDR3 comprises 13 residues. Trimming pared 5 bases from V and 4 bases from J, leaving 11 bases between. CDR1 and CDR2 (germline): SGHNT, YENEEA. The CDR3 region has the DNA TGTGCCAGCAGCCCCTATGGAGGCACTGAAGCTTTCTTT. Protein sequence: CASSPYGGTEAFF.

The V call is TRBV23-1, the J call TRBJ2-5, with D possibly TRBD1 on 6 matching bases. TRBV23-1 is reported as an ORF; its role is uncertain. V was clipped by 3 bases and J by 5 bases, with 16 bases between them. The CDR3 loop spans 15 amino acids. In DNA form, the CDR3 reads TGCGCCAGCAGTCAGCCCGCCGGACAGTGGGAGACCCAGTACTTC. This codes for CASSQPAGQWETQYF.